The entry below describes one T cell receptor beta chain. This sample is drawn from a study of PD-1 and CTLA-4 blockade in melanoma. Germline V gene lookup returns CDR1 SGHTA and CDR2 FQGNSA. The CDR3 has 17 residues. V lost 5 bases and J 0 bases, leaving 17 bases between the germline ends. Clones were sequenced by immunoSEQ multiplex PCR, and TCRdb holds only the in-frame ones, with some missing. The profile shows 9,000 to 13,000 clones, roughly 82% of them singletons. The TCR originated in a human donor with melanoma. This material consisted of CD8+ T cells from peripheral blood, taken from a patient given anti-PD-1 treatment. The V gene is TRBV7-2, the J gene TRBJ2-1, with D unclear. DNA of the CDR3: TGTGCCAGCAGCGAACTTTTGGTTGTTAGCTCCTACAATGAGCAGTTCTTC. Translated, it gives CASSELLVVSSYNEQFF.